This section outlines one T cell receptor (beta chain) sequence together with its context. Germline V lookup: CDR1 MNHEY, CDR2 SVGEGT. V was shortened by 6 bases and J by 3 bases, with 14 bases between the two germline ends. CDR3 length: 14 amino acids. The sample originates from a study of blood T cell repertoires in COVID-19. The authors' processing: Estimation of nucleated cell counts was performed using reference gene primer amplification. Clones were sequenced by immunoSEQ multiplex PCR, and TCRdb holds only the in-frame ones, with some missing. V and J calls and clone size are given by that table; D and trimming were obtained from the DNA. In the table there are tens of thousands of clones, more than 75% of which are singletons.

The chain couples TRBV6-2 or TRBV6-3 to TRBJ1-2; weak D call: TRBD1 (5 bases). The sample comprised peripheral blood. This receptor was identified in a man aged 50 or older with active COVID-19. For the CDR3, the DNA is TGTGCCAGCAGCAACAGGCCCCGGGACTATGGCTACACCTTC. This encodes CASSNRPRDYGYTF.